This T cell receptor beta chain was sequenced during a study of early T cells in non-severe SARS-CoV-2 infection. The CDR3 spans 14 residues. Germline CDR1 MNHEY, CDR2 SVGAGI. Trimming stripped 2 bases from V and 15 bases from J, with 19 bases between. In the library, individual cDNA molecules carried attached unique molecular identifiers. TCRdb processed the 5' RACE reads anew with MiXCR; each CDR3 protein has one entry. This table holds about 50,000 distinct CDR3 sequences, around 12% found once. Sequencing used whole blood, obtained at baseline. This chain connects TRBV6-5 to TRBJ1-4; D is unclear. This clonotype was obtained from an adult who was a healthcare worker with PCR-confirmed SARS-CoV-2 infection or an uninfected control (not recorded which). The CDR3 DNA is TGTGCCAGCAGTTACGCGCTTTCGGGTCTTATATTGTTTTTT. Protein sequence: CASSYALSGLILFF.